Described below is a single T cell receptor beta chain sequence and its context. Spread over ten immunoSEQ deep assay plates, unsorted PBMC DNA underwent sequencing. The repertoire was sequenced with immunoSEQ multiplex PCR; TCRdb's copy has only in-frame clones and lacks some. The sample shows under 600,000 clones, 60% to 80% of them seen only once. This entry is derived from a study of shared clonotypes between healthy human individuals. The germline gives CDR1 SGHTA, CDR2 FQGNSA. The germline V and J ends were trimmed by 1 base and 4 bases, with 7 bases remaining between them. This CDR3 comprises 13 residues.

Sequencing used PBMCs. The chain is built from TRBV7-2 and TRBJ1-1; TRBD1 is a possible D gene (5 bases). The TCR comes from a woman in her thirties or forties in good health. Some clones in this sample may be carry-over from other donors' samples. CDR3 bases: TGTGCCAGCAGCTTAGGTGGGGGCACTGAAGCTTTCTTT. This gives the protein CASSLGGGTEAFF.